This T cell receptor (beta chain) was observed in a study of blood T cell repertoires in COVID-19. About the research overall: Sites across the United States, Italy and Spain contributed samples from acute and convalescent COVID-19. PBMCs, B-cell-depleted T cells, or T cells provided the cDNA or gDNA that made up the material.

This CDR3 spans 15 amino acids. Germline V lookup: CDR1 MNHNY, CDR2 SVGAGI (reference sequence). Trimming removed 5 bases from V and 3 bases from J; junction bases left unmatched: 7. In the original processing: Nucleated cell counts were estimated from reference gene primer amplification. Produced via immunoSEQ multiplex PCR; TCRdb's table is partial and in-frame only. D and trimming come from the DNA, and the V and J calls and clone size come from that table. The sample lists 120,000 or so clones; around 85% were seen once. This TCR came from a man aged 55 to 70 with acute or convalescent COVID-19. V usage is TRBV6-6 and J usage is TRBJ2-1; 7 bases are a match to TRBD1. Sequencing used peripheral blood. The CDR3 spells CASSDRDSVYNEQFF. In nucleotides, the CDR3 is TGTGCCAGCAGTGACCGGGACAGCGTCTACAATGAGCAGTTCTTC.